This entry is about one TCR beta chain. Its specific antigen is unknown. No base quality values were provided; no much bigger clone lies one nucleotide off. To be included, a participant needed at least one PBMC sample from before ART initiation plus at least two post-ART samples. All participants with HIV were treated in the United States of America. Before DNA extraction, cryopreserved samples of roughly 1-11 million PBMC were thawed and then washed. At the time of the earliest PBMC sample for each participant with HIV, ages ranged from about 20 to 54 years. Each participant contributed PBMC samples from 1-4 timepoints before ART initiation and 2-8 timepoints after ART initiation, with a median of 7 samples. Serial HIV viral load, CD4+ T-cell count, ART history and demographic data were obtained for every participant. Genomic DNA was extracted from unsorted PBMC with a Qiagen kit on a QIAcube, with processing performed in batches of 12 samples.

Based on the germline V gene, the CDR1 and CDR2 sequences are MNHEY and SVGAGI. The CDR3, cysteine through phenylalanine, is 15 amino acids long. Only the CDR3 portion is preserved as DNA: 45 bases, with reading frame beginning at the first base. V is cut back by 5 bases and J by 8 bases, with 9 bases in the junction unmatched. These data originate in a study of long-term antiretroviral therapy in people with HIV (dated by TCRdb to the early 2020s). Regarding the complete study: The earliest samples were collected approximately a decade before the 2015 WHO recommendation for immediate ART, a period when ART was typically delayed until CD4 counts fell. Whether ART initiation and durable HIV suppression were associated with changes in peripheral blood TRB repertoire composition and diversity was tested in a retrospective serial study. From a few dozen adults with confirmed HIV infection, the cohort provided approximately 210 cryopreserved PBMC samples, gathered serially across a mean of roughly 6 years (range 1-12). About 35% of the 30 participants with HIV were female. Test extractions of a monoclonal T-cell line alongside 30 or so polyclonal samples showed no cross-contamination during QIAcube processing. The full study reports these points: ART initiation was associated with a significant increase in TRB diversity, but diversity stayed significantly below transplant donor controls even after long-term ART. Inferences about post-ART repertoire changes are limited because no data were available on ART adherence, viral resistance or therapy changes. Since PBMC availability was limited, sequencing covered only the TCR beta chain, with no alpha chain pairing. Because pre-ART samples had limited cell numbers, profiling was done on unsorted PBMC rather than on sorted CD4+ and CD8+ T cells. The samples span the years 2004 to 2017, and the ART regimens used at that time may not be as effective as current regimens. The repertoire was dominated across all time points by expanded TRB clones identified before ART initiation, although this dominance was seen to fluctuate and to decrease in many PLHIV after ART. Compared with controls, HIV repertoires had narrower CDR3 length ranges, and the network structure pointed to an antigen-experienced repertoire that shifted only slightly toward naive after ART.

The immunoSEQ hsTCRB v3.0 assay was used at survey level resolution to sequence the TRB variable region. A depth of 40,000-50,000 T-cell genomes per sample was targeted for TRB sequencing. TRB libraries were pooled and sequenced on an Illumina MiSeq using a v3 150-cycle kit. In the source study's methods: Repertoire analysis ran in R within a reproducible Nextflow workflow covering QC, data transformation and analysis. Custom analyses were implemented in LymphoSeq2, an R package for AIRR-Seq data exploration. A handful of samples yielding fewer than 5000 total TRB sequences were excluded, leaving more than 150 analyzed HIV repertoires. Among the roughly 190 retained HIV repertoires, fewer than 65 were collected before ART initiation and 129 after ART initiation. Repertoires were downsampled to 5000 TRB nucleotide sequences, and summary statistics were averaged over 100 downsampling iterations. Only TRB sequences with CDR3 regions of at least seven amino acids were retained for analysis. A Shannon entropy-derived clonality score and the Gini coefficient were used to measure diversity. In the repertoire networks, any two of the top 5000 CDR3 amino acid sequences were connected whenever the two sequences differed by an edit distance of one. Antigen specificity groups and MHC restriction were predicted for TRB CDR3 amino acid sequences with GLIPH2. To flag known CMV, EBV, HIV or tissue antigen associations, CDR3 amino acid sequences were matched against VDJdb and McPAS-TCR. Pre-ART, post-ART and control groups were compared with Wilcoxon signed-rank tests and Holm-Bonferroni correction. This immuneACCESS table, as held by TCRdb, lists in-frame sequences with V and J called but not all clones. Of the missing ones, under half trace to an unresolved V gene in checked studies; the others have no known cause. V, J and clone size were drawn from that table, and D and trimming were deduced from the DNA. This sample lists about 24,000 clones; 81% were detected once. 5.7% of the sample comes from the top ten.

This material consisted of unsorted PBMCs, taken 4.4 years after starting antiretroviral therapy. This chain is built from TRBV6-5 and TRBJ1-1; 12 middle bases align to TRBD1. The receptor comes from a man aged 25-45 years with HIV. The CDR3 reads CASSRDRGQGDEAFF. Here is the DNA: TGTGCCAGCAGTCGGGACAGGGGGCAGGGCGACGAAGCTTTCTTT.